In its sample, the clone carrying this T cell receptor beta chain was seen a few times. Its antigen is unidentified. This record belongs to a study of early T cells in non-severe SARS-CoV-2 infection. For the study at large: Sequencing was performed on bulk RNA from unsorted whole blood, leaving chains unpaired.

Study results and limitations: VDJdb matching skewed toward anti-spike CD8 responses, missing private and CD4 specificities.

Researchers tagged individual cDNA molecules with unique molecular identifiers. Each CDR3 protein is one row after TCRdb ran MiXCR on the 5' RACE reads. The sample has some 100,000 distinct CDR3 sequences, about 15% seen once. The clonotype comes from an adult who was a healthcare worker with PCR-confirmed SARS-CoV-2 infection or an uninfected control (not recorded which). The sequencing input was whole blood.

The CDR3 here is CSARTQAGGQETQYF. Here the CDR3 DNA reads TGCAGTGCTAGGACGCAGGCCGGGGGACAAGAGACCCAGTACTTC. This sequence joins TRBV20-1 and TRBJ2-5; perhaps TRBD2 as D (6 bases). V was trimmed by 3 bases and J by 2 bases, leaving 16 bases between them. The germline V gene has CDR1 DFQATT and CDR2 SNEGSKA (reference sequence). This CDR3 has 15 residues.